This TCR beta chain emerged from a study of human T cells and chemical hapten exposure. Study overall: The variation in per-sample TCR yields arose mainly from small differences in pooled library volumes.

TCRdb re-called the RACE reads through MiXCR, storing one row per CDR3 protein. The sample contains approximately 350,000 distinct CDR3 sequences, about 7% of which appear only once. Ten or more counts support this clonotype. No antigen is known for it. Regarding time point: patch test 1, 2 weeks after DPC sensitization. Treatment given: therapeutic diphenylcyclopropenone sensitization with weekly scalp DPC. The CDR3 is made up of 16 amino acids. Germline V gene lookup returns CDR1 ENHRY and CDR2 SYGVKD. V lost 5 bases to trimming and J lost 4 bases; unmatched junction nucleotides: 5. Broader study findings: Unchanged with DPC sensitization were TCRs above 1 in 1000 frequency.

Here the sequenced sample was whole blood, taken in connection with sensitization to the hapten diphenylcyclopropenone (DPC). This TCR was sampled from a woman younger than 30 with alopecia areata. Some clones in this sample may be carry-over from other donors' samples. The J gene is TRBJ2-1, the V gene TRBV10-3; the match to TRBD2 covers 13 bases. The CDR3 DNA reads as TGTGCCATCAGTAGACTAGCGGGGGGCCTGTACAATGAGCAGTTCTTC. This gives the protein CAISRLAGGLYNEQFF.